This TCR beta chain was identified in a study of patients and donors after allogeneic stem cell transplantation. This clonotype was detected only a few times. One entry per CDR3 protein, called by TCRdb with MiXCR from the RT-PCR reads. The sample consists of approximately 410,000 distinct CDR3 sequences, 16% of them appearing once. Per the germline V gene, CDR1 is MNHNS and CDR2 is SASEGT. V gave up 3 bases and J gave up 6 bases, with 18 bases separating them. This CDR3 contains 16 residues. This chain links TRBV6-1 with TRBJ1-5; D gene ambiguous. The receptor's source is a human donor who was either an allogeneic HSCT recipient or a stem cell or donor lymphocyte infusion donor (not recorded which). It is not recorded whose cells these are; they may come from a transplant donor. Source material: blood, either unsorted or a sorted T cell fraction (not recorded which). The CDR3 here is CASSEYVGLVIQPQHF. CDR3 bases: TGTGCCAGCAGTGAGTATGTGGGTCTAGTGATTCAGCCCCAGCATTTT.